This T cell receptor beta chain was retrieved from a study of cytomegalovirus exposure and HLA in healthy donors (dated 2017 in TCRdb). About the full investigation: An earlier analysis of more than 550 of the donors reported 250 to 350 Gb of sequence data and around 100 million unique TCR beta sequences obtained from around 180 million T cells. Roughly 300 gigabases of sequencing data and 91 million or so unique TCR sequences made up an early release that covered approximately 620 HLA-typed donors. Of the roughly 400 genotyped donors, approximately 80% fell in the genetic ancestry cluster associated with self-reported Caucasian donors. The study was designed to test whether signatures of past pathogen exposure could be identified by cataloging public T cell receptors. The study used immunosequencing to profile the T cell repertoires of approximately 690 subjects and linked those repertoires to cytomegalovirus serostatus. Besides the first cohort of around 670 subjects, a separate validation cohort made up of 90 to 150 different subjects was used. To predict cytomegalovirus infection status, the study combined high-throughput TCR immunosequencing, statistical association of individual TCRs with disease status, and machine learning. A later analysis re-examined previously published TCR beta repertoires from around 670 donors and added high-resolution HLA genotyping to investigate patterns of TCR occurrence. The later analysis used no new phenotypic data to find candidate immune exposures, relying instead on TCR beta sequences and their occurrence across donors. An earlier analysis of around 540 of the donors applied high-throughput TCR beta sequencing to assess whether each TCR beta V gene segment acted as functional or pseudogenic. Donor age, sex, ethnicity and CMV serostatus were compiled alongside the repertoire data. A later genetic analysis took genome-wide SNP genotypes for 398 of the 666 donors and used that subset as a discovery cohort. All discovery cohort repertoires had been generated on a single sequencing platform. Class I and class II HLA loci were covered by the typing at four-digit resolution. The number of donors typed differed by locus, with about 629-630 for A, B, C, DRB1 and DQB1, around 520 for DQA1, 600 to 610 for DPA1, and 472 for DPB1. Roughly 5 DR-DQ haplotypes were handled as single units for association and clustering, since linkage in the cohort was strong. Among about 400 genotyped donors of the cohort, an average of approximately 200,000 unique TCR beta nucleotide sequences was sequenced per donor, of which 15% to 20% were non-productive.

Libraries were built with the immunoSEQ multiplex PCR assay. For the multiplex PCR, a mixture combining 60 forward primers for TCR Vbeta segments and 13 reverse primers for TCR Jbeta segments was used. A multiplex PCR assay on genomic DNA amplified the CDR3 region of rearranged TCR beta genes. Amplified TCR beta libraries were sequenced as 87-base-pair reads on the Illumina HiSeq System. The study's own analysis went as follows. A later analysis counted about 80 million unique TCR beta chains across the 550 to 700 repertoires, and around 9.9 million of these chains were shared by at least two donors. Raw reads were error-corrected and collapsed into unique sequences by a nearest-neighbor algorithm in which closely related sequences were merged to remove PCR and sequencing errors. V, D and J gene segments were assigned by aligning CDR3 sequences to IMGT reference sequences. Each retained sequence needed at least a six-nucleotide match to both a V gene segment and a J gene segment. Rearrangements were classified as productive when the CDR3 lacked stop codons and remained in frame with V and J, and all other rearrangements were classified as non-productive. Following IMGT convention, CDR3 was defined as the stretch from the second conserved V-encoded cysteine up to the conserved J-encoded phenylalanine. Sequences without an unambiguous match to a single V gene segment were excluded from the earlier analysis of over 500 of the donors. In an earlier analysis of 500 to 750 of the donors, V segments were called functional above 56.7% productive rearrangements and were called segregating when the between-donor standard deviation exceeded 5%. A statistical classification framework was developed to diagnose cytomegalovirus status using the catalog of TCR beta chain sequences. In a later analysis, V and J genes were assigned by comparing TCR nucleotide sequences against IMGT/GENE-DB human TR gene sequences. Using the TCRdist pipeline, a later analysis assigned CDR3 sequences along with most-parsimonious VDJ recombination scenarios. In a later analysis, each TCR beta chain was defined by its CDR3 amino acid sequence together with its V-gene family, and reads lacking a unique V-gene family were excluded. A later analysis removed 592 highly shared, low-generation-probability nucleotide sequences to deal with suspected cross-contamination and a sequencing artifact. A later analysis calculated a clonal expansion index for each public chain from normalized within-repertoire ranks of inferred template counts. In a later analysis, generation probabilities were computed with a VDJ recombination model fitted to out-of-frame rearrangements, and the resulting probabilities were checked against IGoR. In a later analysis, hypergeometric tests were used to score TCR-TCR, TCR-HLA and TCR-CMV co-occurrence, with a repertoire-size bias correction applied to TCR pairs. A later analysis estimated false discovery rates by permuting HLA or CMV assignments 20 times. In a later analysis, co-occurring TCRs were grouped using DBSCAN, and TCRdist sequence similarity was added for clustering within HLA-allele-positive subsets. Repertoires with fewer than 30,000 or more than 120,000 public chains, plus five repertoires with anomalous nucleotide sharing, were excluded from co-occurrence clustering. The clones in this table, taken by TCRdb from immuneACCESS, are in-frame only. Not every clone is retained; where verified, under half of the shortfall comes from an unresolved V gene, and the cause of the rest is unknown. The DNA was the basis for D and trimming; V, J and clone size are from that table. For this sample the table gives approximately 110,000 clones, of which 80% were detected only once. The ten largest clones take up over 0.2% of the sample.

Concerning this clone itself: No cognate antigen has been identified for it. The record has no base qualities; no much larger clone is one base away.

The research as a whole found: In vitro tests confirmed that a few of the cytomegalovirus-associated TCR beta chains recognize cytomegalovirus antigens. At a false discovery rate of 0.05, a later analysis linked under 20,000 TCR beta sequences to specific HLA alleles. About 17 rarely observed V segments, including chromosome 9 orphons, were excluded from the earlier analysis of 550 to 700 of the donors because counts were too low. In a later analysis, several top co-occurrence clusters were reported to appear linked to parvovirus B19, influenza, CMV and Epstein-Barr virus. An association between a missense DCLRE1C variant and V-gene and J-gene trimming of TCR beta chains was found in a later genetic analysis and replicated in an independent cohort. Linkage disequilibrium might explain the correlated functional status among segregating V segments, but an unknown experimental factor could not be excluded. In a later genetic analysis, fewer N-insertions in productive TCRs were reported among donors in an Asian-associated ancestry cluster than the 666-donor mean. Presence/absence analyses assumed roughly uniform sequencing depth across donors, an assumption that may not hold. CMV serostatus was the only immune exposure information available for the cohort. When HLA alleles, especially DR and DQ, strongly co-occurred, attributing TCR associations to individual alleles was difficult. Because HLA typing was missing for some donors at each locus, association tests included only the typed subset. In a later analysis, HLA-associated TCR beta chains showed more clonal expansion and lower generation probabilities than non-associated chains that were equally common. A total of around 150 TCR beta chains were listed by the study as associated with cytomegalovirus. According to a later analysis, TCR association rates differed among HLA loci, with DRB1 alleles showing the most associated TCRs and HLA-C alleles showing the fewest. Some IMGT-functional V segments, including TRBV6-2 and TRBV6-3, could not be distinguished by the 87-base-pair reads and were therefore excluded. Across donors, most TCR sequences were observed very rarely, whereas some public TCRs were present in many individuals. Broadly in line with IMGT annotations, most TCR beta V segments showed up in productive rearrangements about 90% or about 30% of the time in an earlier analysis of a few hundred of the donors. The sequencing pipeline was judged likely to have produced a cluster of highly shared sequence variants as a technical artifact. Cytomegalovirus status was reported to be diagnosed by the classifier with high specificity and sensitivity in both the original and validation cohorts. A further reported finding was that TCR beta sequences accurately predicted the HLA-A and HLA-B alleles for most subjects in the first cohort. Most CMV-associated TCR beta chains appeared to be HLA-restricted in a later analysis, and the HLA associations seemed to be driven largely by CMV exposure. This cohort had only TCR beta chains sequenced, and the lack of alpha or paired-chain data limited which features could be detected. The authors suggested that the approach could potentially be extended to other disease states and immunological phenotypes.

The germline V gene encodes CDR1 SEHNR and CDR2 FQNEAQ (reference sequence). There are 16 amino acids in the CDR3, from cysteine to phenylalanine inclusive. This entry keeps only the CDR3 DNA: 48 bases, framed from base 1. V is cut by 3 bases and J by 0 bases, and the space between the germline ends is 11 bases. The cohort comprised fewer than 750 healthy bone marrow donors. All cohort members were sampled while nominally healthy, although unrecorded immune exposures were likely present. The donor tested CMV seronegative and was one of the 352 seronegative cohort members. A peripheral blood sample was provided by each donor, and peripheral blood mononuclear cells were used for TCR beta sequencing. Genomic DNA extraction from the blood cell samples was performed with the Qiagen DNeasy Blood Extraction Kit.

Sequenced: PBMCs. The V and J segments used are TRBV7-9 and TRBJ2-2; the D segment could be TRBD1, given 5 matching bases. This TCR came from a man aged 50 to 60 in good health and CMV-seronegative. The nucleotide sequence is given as TGTGCCAGCAGCTTGATTAGGACACCGAACACCGGGGAGCTGTTTTTT. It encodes CASSLIRTPNTGELFF.